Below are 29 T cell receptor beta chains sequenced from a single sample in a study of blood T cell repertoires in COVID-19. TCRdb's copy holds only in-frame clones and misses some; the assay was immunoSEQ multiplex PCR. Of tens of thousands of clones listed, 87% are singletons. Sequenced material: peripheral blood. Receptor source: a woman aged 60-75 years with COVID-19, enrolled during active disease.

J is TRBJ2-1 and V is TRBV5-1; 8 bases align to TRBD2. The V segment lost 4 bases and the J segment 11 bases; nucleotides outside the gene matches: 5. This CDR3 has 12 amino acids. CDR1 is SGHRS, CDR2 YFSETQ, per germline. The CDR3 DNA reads TGCGCCAGCAGCCAGCTAGCGGGCCAGCAGTTCTTC. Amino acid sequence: CASSQLAGQQFF.

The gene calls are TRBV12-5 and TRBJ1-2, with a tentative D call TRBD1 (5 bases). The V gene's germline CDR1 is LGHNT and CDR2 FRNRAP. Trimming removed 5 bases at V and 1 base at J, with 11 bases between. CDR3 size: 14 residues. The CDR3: CASGRGTNNYGYTF. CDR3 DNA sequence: TGTGCTAGTGGTCGGGGGACCAATAACTATGGCTACACCTTC. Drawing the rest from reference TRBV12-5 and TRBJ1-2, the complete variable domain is DARVTQTPRHKVTEMGQEVTMRCQPILGHNTVFWYRQTMMQGLELLAYFRNRAPLDDSGMPKDRFSAEMPDATLATLKIQPSEPRDSAVYFCASGRGTNNYGYTFGSGTRLTVV.

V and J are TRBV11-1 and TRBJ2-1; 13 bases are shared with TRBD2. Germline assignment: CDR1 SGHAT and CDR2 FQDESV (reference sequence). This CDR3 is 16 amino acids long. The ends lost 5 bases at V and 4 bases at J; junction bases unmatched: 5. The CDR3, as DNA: TGTGCCAGCAGCATCGGACTAGCGGGGGCGTACAATGAGCAGTTCTTC. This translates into CASSIGLAGAYNEQFF.

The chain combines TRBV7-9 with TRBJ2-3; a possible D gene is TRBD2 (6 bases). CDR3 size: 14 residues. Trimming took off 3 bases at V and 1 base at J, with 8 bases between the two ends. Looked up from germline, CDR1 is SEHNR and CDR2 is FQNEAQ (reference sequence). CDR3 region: CASSFAGRTDTQYF. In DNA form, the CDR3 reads TGTGCCAGCAGCTTCGCGGGGCGCACAGATACGCAGTATTTT. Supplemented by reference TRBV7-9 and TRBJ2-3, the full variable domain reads DTGVSQNPRHKITKRGQNVTFRCDPISEHNRLYWYRQTLGQGPEFLTYFQNEAQLEKSRLLSDRFSAERPKGSFSTLEIQRTEQGDSAMYLCASSFAGRTDTQYFGPGTRLTVL.

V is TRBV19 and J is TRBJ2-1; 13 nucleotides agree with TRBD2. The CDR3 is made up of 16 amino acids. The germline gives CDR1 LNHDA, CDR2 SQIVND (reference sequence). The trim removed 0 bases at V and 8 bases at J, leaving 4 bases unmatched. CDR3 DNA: TGTGCCAGTAGTATAGATCGGACTAGCGGGGGCGATGAGCAGTTCTTC. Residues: CASSIDRTSGGDEQFF.

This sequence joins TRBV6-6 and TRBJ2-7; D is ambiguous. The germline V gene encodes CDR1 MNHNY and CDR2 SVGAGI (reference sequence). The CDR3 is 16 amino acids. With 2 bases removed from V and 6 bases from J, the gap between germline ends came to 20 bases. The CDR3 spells CASSYRLRTSSGEQYF. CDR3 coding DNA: TGTGCCAGCAGTTACCGACTTCGCACCTCTTCGGGCGAGCAGTACTTC.

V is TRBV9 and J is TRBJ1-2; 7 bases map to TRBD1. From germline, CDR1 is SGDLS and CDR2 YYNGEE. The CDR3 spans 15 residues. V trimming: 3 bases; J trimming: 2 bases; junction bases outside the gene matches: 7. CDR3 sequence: CASSGRQGPNYGYTF. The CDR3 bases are TGTGCCAGCAGCGGAAGACAGGGCCCCAACTATGGCTACACCTTC.

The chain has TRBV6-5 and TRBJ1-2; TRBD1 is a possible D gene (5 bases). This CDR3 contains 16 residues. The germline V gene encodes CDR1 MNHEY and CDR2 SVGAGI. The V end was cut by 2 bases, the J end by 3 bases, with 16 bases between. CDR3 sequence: CASSYTLGGLDYGYTF. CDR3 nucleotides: TGTGCCAGCAGTTACACCCTGGGGGGTTTAGACTATGGCTACACCTTC.

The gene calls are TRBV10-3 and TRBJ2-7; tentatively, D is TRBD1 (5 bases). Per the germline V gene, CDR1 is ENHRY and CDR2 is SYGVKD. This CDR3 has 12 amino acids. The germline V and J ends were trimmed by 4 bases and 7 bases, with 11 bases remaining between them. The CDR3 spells CAISGDSEEQYF. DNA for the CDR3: TGTGCCATCAGTGGAGACAGCGAAGAGCAGTACTTC.

In DNA form, the CDR3 reads TGCGCCAGCAGCCAAGATTGGCTAGCAGGCACAGATACGCAGTATTTT. Its translation: CASSQDWLAGTDTQYF. V and J are TRBV4-3 and TRBJ2-3; D may be TRBD2 (5 bases). The V and J ends lost 0 bases and 1 base respectively, with 11 bases between them. The CDR3 spans 16 residues. Germline V gene lookup returns CDR1 LGHNA and CDR2 YSLEER.

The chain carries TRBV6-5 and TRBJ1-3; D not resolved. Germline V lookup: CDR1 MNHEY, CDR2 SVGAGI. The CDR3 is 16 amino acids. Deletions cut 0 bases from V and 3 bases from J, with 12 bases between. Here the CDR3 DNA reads TGTGCCAGCAGTTACTCGAATTTGGGCTTTGGAAACACCATATATTTT. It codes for CASSYSNLGFGNTIYF.

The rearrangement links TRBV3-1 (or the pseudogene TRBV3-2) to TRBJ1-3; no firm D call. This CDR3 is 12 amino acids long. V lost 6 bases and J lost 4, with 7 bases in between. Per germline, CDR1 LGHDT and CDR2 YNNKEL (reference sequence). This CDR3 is CASSPGGNTIYF. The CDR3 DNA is TGTGCCAGCAGTCCCGGGGGAAACACCATATATTTT.

The CDR3 loop reads CASRARDYSNQPQHF. The CDR3, as DNA: TGTGCCAGCAGGGCCAGGGACTATAGCAATCAGCCCCAGCATTTT. The chain employs TRBV2 and TRBJ1-5; D possibly corresponds to TRBD1 (5 bases). Trimming pared 6 bases from V and 0 bases from J, leaving 12 bases between. There are 15 residues in the CDR3. CDR1 SNHLY and CDR2 FYNNEI come from the germline V gene.

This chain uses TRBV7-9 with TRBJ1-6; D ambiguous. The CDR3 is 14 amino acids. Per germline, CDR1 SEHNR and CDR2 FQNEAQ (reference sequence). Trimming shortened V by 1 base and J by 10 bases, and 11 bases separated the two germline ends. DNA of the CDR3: TGTGCCAGCAGCTTAGACATTTTTATGTCACCCCTCCACTTT. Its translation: CASSLDIFMSPLHF.

CDR3 nucleotide sequence: TGTGCCAGCAGCGTAACAAGGAACACTGAAGCTTTCTTT. This codes for CASSVTRNTEAFF. V and J are TRBV9 and TRBJ1-1; D not certain. Per the germline V gene, CDR1 is SGDLS and CDR2 is YYNGEE. The CDR3 length is 13 residues. With 1 base removed from V and 1 base from J, the gap between germline ends came to 5 bases.

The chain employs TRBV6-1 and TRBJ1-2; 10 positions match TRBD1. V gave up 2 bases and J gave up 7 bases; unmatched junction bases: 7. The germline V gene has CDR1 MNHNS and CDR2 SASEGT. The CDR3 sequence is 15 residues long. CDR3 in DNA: TGTGCCAGCAGTGAACCGGGACAGGGGTTTCGTGGCTACACCTTC. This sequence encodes CASSEPGQGFRGYTF.

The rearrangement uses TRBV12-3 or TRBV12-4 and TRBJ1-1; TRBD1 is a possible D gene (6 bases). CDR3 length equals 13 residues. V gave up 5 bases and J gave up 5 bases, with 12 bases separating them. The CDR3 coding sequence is TGTGCCAGCAGTCCACAGGGCGGGACTGAAGCTTTCTTT. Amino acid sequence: CASSPQGGTEAFF.

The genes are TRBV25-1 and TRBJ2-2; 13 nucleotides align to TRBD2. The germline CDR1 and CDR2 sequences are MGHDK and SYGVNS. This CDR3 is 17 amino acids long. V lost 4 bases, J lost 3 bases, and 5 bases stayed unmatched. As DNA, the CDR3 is TGTGCCAGCAGTGCAGGACTAGCGGGGGCCTACACCGGGGAGCTGTTTTTT. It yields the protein CASSAGLAGAYTGELFF.

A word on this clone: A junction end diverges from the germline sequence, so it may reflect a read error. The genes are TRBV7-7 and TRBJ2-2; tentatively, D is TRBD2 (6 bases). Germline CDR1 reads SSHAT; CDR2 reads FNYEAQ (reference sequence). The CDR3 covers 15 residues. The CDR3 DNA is TGTGCTAGCAGTTGGGGACTGGTAGGCACCGGGGAGCTGTTTTTT. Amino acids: CASSWGLVGTGELFF.

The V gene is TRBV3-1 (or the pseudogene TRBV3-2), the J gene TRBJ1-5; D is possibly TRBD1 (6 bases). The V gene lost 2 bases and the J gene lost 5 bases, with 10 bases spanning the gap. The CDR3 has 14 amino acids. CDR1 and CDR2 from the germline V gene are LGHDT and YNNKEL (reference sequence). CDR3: CASSQRGGHQPQHF. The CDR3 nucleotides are TGTGCCAGCAGCCAACGAGGGGGACATCAGCCCCAGCATTTT.

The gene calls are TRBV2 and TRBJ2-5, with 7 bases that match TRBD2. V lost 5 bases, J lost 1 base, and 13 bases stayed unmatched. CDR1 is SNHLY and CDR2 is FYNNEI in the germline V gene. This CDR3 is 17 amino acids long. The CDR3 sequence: CASSRGYPGGGQETQYF. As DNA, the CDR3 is TGTGCCAGCAGTCGCGGTTATCCGGGGGGTGGCCAAGAGACCCAGTACTTC. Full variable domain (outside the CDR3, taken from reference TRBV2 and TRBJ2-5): EPEVTQTPSHQVTQMGQEVILRCVPISNHLYFYWYRQILGQKVEFLVSFYNNEISEKSEIFDDQFSVERPDGSNFTLKIRSTKLEDSAMYFCASSRGYPGGGQETQYFGPGTRLLVL.

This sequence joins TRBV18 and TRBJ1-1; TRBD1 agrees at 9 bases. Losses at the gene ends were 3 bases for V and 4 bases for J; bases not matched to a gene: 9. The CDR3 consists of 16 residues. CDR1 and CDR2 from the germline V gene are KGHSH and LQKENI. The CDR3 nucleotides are TGTGCCAGCTCACCTGGGACAGGGCGGCGAGCCACTGAAGCTTTCTTT. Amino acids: CASSPGTGRRATEAFF.

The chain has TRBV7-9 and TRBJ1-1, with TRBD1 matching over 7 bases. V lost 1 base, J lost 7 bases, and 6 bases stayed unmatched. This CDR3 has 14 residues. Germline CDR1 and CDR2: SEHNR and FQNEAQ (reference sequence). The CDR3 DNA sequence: TGTGCCAGCAGCTTAGTCGGGACAGTGAATGAAGCTTTCTTT. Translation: CASSLVGTVNEAFF.

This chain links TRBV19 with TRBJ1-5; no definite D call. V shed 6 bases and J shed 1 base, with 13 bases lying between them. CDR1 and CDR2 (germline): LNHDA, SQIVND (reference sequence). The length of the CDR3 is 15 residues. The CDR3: CASSPREASNQPQHF. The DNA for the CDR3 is TGTGCCAGTAGCCCGAGGGAGGCCAGCAATCAGCCCCAGCATTTT.

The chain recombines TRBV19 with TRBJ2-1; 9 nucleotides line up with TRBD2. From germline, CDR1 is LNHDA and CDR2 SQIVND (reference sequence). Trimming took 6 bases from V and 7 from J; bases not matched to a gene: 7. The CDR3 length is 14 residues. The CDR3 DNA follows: TGTGCCAGTAGGAGGACTAGCGTGGGGAATGAGCAGTTCTTC. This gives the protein CASRRTSVGNEQFF. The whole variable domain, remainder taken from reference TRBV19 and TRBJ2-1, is DGGITQSPKYLFRKEGQNVTLSCEQNLNHDAMYWYRQDPGQGLRLIYYSQIVNDFQKGDIAEGYSVSREKKESFPLTVTSAQKNPTAFYLCASRRTSVGNEQFFGPGTRLTVL.

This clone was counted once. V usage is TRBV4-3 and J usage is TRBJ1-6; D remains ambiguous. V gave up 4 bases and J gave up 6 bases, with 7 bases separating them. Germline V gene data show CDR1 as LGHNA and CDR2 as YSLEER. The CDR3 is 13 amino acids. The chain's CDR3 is CASSRTVNSPLHF. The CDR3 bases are TGCGCCAGCAGCCGAACAGTTAATTCACCCCTCCACTTT.

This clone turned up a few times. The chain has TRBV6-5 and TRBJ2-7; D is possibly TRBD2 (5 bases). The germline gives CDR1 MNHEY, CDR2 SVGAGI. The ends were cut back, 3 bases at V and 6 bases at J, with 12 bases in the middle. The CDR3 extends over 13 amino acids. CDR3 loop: CASSYRPGSEQYF. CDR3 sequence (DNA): TGTGCCAGCAGTTATCGCCCGGGGAGCGAGCAGTACTTC.

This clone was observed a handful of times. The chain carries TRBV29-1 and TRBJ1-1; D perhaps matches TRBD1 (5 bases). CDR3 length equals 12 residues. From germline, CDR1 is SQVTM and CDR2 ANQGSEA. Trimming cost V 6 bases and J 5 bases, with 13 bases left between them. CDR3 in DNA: TGCAGCGTCACCTGGGGCTCGACTGAAGCTTTCTTT. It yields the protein CSVTWGSTEAFF.

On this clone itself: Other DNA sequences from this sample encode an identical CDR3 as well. CDR3 sequence (DNA): TGTGCCAGCAGCTTAGGGCAAAACACTGAAGCTTTCTTT. This sequence encodes CASSLGQNTEAFF. The chain employs TRBV7-9 and TRBJ1-1; D remains unclear. CDR3 length: 13 residues. Between the trimmed V and J ends, which lost 1 base and 2 bases, there was a span of 5 bases. Germline lookup yields CDR1 SEHNR and CDR2 FQNEAQ (reference sequence).